Reported below is one TCR beta chain. At least ten counts were recorded for this clonotype. The antigen this receptor binds is unknown. The sample holds no much larger clone one base away, and base qualities are not on file. Sequenced using an Illumina HiSeq 2000. TCR beta chain libraries were generated through multiplex PCR amplification. High-throughput sequencing was used to analyze the amplified TCR beta chain products. Using fastp at Q25 and MiXCR, TCRdb reprocessed the public reads and kept productive beta chains. Merged by CDR3 protein, the rows form single entries marked with the most common genes and DNA. For this sample the table gives fewer than 200,000 distinct CDR3 sequences, of which about 34% were detected only once. The top ten clones comprise around 4% of the sample. Lymph node samples were obtained from the axillary draining lymph nodes of breast cancer patients. This specimen comes from a study of breast tumors, draining lymph nodes, adjacent tissues (dated by TCRdb to the mid-2010s). With respect to the entire study: In breast cancer patients, the study compared the TCR beta repertoires of tumor, adjacent nontumor tissue and axillary lymph nodes. The study aimed to assess the relationships and possible T-cell exchange between tumor, surrounding tissue and draining lymph node repertoires in human breast cancer. On the study overall, not on this receptor specifically: Tumor T-cell repertoires showed less diversity than lymph node repertoires and more diversity than nontumor tissue repertoires, and tumor T-cell repertoires showed preferential V and J gene usage. The conclusion that tumor T cells originate in lymph nodes was framed as consistent with a hypothesis rather than directly demonstrated. The similarity between tumor and nontumor tissue repertoires was significantly greater in luminal-like breast cancer than in basal-like breast cancer. The data were considered consistent with the idea that most tumor T cells come from the lymph node and then expand in tumor tissue.

Per the germline V gene, SGHRS is the CDR1 and YFSETQ is the CDR2. V is pruned by 4 bases and J by 6 bases, leaving 14 bases of the junction without a gene match. CDR3 length: 16 amino acids, cysteine to phenylalanine. The only DNA kept is the CDR3, 48 bases in frame from the first base. The sequenced sample consisted of axillary lymph node tissue. The rearrangement combines TRBV5-1 with TRBJ2-7; 9 central nucleotides agree with TRBD1. This clonotype was sampled from a female donor with breast cancer. Some clones in this sample may be carry-over from other donors' samples. The CDR3 loop reads CASSISGTGLVGEQYF. The nucleotides are TGCGCCAGCAGCATCTCCGGGACAGGGTTGGTAGGCGAGCAGTACTTC.